These T cell receptor beta chains were read from a single sample in a study of blood T cell repertoires in COVID-19. Sequencing was performed with immunoSEQ multiplex PCR; in TCRdb, only in-frame clones are kept and a portion is missing. The sample lists 130,000 or so clones, roughly 84% seen once, with roughly 3.9% in the top ten. The sequenced sample was PBMCs or T cells enriched from blood (not recorded which). These receptors came from a young woman who had recovered from COVID-19. Each CDR3 is given with its conserved first and last residue. The D gene is left open where the match is weak. Expanded clones get a size class; other rows say once, few or many, or leave the size out.

>TRBJ1-5|TRBV28|-|-
CASSLLNQPQHF
TGTGCCAGCAGTTTACTAAATCAGCCCCAGCATTTT
>TRBJ2-3|TRBV29-1|TRBD2|-
CSVRLAGDPDTQYF
TGCAGCGTACGACTAGCGGGAGACCCAGATACGCAGTATTTT
>TRBJ2-7|TRBV5-1|TRBD2|-
CASSLVTSGYEQYF
TGCGCCAGCAGCTTAGTGACTAGCGGCTACGAGCAGTACTTC
>TRBJ2-7|TRBV14|TRBD1|-
CASSHLQGEKTVSSYEQYF
TGTGCCAGCAGCCACCTACAGGGGGAAAAGACAGTAAGCTCCTACGAGCAGTACTTC
>TRBJ2-7|TRBV29-1|TRBD1|-
CSVDNPRKIGGGSYEQYF
TGCAGCGTTGATAATCCTCGAAAAATAGGGGGCGGCTCCTACGAGCAGTACTTC
>TRBJ1-2|TRBV28|-|-
CASSLSNFRFYTF
TGTGCCAGCAGCTTATCCAATTTTCGGTTTTACACCTTC
>TRBJ1-2|TRBV19|TRBD1|-
CASSHGQGVYGYTF
TGTGCCAGTAGTCATGGACAGGGGGTCTATGGCTACACCTTC
>TRBJ2-3|TRBV6-5|-|-
CASRDTGTDTQYF
TGTGCCAGCCGAGACACTGGCACAGATACGCAGTATTTT
>TRBJ2-3|TRBV11-2|-|-
CASSPETDTQYF
TGTGCCAGCAGCCCCGAGACAGATACGCAGTATTTT
>TRBJ1-1|TRBV7-2|-|-
CASSLGSLDTEAFF
TGTGCCAGCAGCTTAGGGAGTTTGGACACTGAAGCTTTCTTT
>TRBJ2-7|TRBV20-1|TRBD1|once
CSASFATGGFVYEQYF
TGCAGTGCTAGTTTCGCAACAGGGGGCTTTGTCTACGAGCAGTACTTC
>TRBJ1-1|TRBV13|TRBD1|-
CASSRTGDMNTEAFF
TGTGCCAGCAGCCGGACAGGGGACATGAACACTGAAGCTTTCTTT
>TRBJ1-4|TRBV20-1|-|-
CSARTGEKLFF
TGCAGTGCTAGAACTGGTGAAAAACTGTTTTTT
>TRBJ2-1|TRBV3-1/TRBV3-2|-|-
CASSSVAARYNEQFF
TGTGCCAGCAGCTCAGTGGCGGCCCGCTACAATGAGCAGTTCTTC
>TRBJ2-5|TRBV7-3|-|-
CASSPDSSQETQYF
TGTGCCAGCAGCCCGGACAGTTCCCAAGAGACCCAGTACTTC
>TRBJ2-2|TRBV5-5|-|-
CASSFGRGFTGELFF
TGTGCCAGCAGCTTTGGCAGGGGATTTACCGGGGAGCTGTTTTTT
>TRBJ1-1|TRBV7-6|-|-
CASSAYTYTEAFF
TGTGCCAGCAGCGCATACACCTACACTGAAGCTTTCTTT
>TRBJ2-5|TRBV4-2|-|-
CASSQERTGYQETQYF
TGTGCCAGCAGCCAAGAGAGGACGGGGTACCAAGAGACCCAGTACTTC
>TRBJ1-2|TRBV25-1|-|-
CASSPFGGEVSYGYTF
TGTGCCAGCAGCCCCTTCGGGGGAGAGGTTAGCTATGGCTACACCTTC
>TRBJ2-7|TRBV10-3|-|-
CAISATGNEQYF
TGTGCCATCAGCGCTACAGGGAACGAGCAGTACTTC
>TRBJ1-5|TRBV3-1/TRBV3-2|TRBD1|once
CASSLGTEGQPQHF
TGTGCCAGCAGCCTCGGGACAGAAGGTCAGCCCCAGCATTTT
>TRBJ2-7|TRBV27|TRBD2|-
CASSPRTSGSSYEQYF
TGTGCCAGCAGTCCACGGACTAGCGGGTCCTCCTACGAGCAGTACTTC
>TRBJ2-4|TRBV28|-|few
CASSLSSRAKNIQYF
TGTGCCAGCAGTTTATCGTCCCGAGCCAAAAACATTCAGTACTTC
>TRBJ1-3|TRBV19|-|-
CASSIDRSSGNTIYF
TGTGCCAGTAGTATCGACAGGAGCTCTGGAAACACCATATATTTT
>TRBJ2-1|TRBV7-8|TRBD2|-
CASSLAASGRANEQFF
TGTGCCAGCAGCTTAGCGGCAAGCGGGAGGGCGAATGAGCAGTTCTTC
>TRBJ1-5|TRBV7-3|-|-
CASSRGSNQPQHF
TGTGCCAGCAGCCGAGGGAGCAATCAGCCCCAGCATTTT
>TRBJ2-7|TRBV20-1|-|-
CSASGGARSYEQYF
TGCAGTGCTAGTGGTGGGGCCCGCTCCTACGAGCAGTACTTC
>TRBJ1-6|TRBV4-3|-|-
CASSQDLEASPLHF
TGCGCCAGCAGCCAAGATCTGGAGGCCTCCCCCCTCCACTTT
>TRBJ2-7|TRBV30|TRBD1|-
CAWSSDRDSSYEQYF
TGTGCCTGGAGTTCTGATAGGGACAGCTCCTACGAGCAGTACTTC
>TRBJ1-1|TRBV27|-|-
CASSFSRWVTEAFF
TGTGCCAGCAGTTTCAGCAGGTGGGTCACTGAAGCTTTCTTT
>TRBJ2-3|TRBV7-2|TRBD2|-
CACASGRGTDTQYF
TGTGCCTGCGCTAGCGGGAGGGGAACAGATACGCAGTATTTT
>TRBJ1-2|TRBV12-3/TRBV12-4|TRBD1|-
CASSKDRIDGYTF
TGTGCCAGCAGTAAGGACAGGATAGACGGCTACACCTTC
>TRBJ2-3|TRBV7-2|TRBD2|-
CASSLAPRTSGRSDTQYF
TGTGCCAGCAGCTTAGCTCCCAGGACTAGCGGGAGGTCAGATACGCAGTATTTT
>TRBJ2-4|TRBV19|TRBD1|-
CASSKNGQGGNIQYF
TGTGCCAGTAGTAAAAATGGACAGGGGGGGAACATTCAGTACTTC
>TRBJ1-5|TRBV28|TRBD1|-
CASSWSRGSNQPQHF
TGTGCCAGCAGTTGGAGCAGGGGGAGCAATCAGCCCCAGCATTTT
>TRBJ2-2|TRBV7-2|-|-
CASSLDSTNTGELFF
TGTGCCAGCAGCTTAGACTCCACGAACACCGGGGAGCTGTTTTTT
>TRBJ1-2|TRBV4-1|-|-
CASSHPTTGFWSGYTF
TGCGCCAGCAGCCATCCAACTACAGGGTTTTGGTCTGGCTACACCTTC
>TRBJ2-7|TRBV11-1|TRBD2|-
CASSLGLALAGGEQYF
TGTGCCAGCAGCTTAGGGCTCGCGTTAGCGGGAGGCGAGCAGTACTTC
>TRBJ1-1|TRBV15|TRBD1|-
CATSRARQGTTEAFF
TGTGCCACCAGCAGAGCACGACAGGGGACTACTGAAGCTTTCTTT